This T cell receptor beta chain was profiled in a study of identical twins. Study-level results: Carriage of fewer insertions was seen in abundant cord blood beta clonotypes, whereas memory repertoires showed none. There was an excess of low generation probability in the out-of-frame alpha sequences that twins shared. Surplus twin overlap in beta out-of-frame sequences was less pronounced.

MiXCR was run by TCRdb on the 5' RACE reads, yielding one entry per CDR3 protein. The data contain some 560,000 distinct CDR3 sequences, around a tenth of them singletons. Ten or more counts support this clonotype. Its matching antigen is unknown. This CDR3 is 12 amino acids long. The V gene's germline CDR1 is SGHRS and CDR2 YFSETQ. V lost 2 bases, J lost 2 bases, and 5 bases lay in between. The sample was also linked to a second study, of yellow fever vaccine responses in identical twins.

Sample: PBMCs. The receptor was derived from a woman between 18 and 29 years old in good health. The chain couples TRBV5-1 to TRBJ2-7; no clear D gene. The CDR3 protein is CASSFHPYEQYF. In DNA form, the CDR3 reads TGCGCCAGCAGCTTCCATCCCTACGAGCAGTACTTC.